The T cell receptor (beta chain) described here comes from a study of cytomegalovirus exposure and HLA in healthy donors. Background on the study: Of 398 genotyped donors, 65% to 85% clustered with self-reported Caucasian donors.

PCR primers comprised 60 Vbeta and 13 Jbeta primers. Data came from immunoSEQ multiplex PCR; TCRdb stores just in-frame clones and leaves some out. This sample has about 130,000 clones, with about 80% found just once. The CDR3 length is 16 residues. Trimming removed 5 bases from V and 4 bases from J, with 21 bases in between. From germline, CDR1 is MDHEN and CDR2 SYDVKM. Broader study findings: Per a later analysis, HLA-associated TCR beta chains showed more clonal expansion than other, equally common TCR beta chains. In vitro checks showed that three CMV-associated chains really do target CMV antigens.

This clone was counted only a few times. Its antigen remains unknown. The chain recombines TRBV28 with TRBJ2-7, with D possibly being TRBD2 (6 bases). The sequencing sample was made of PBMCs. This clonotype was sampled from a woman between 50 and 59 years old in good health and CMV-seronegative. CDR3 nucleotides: TGTGCCAGCAGTGATATCCCGGGACTGAAATTGTACGAGCAGTACTTC. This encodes CASSDIPGLKLYEQYF.